This is a list of T cell receptor beta chains from one sample in a study of breast tumors, draining lymph nodes, adjacent tissues. TCRdb independently ran MiXCR on the multiplex PCR reads; one entry per CDR3 protein. Among about 89,000 distinct CDR3 sequences listed, roughly 30% were seen once. The sequencing input was axillary lymph node tissue. The receptor set was obtained from a female donor with breast cancer. Some clones in this sample may be carry-over from other donors' samples. Each CDR3 is given with its conserved first and last residue. D genes are given only for firm matches. A row's size may be missing; if present it is once, few, many or a size class.

v_call	d_call	clone_size	j_call	cdr3_aa	cdr3_nt
TRBV30	TRBD2	many	TRBJ2-7	CAWNDPGTSGFYEQYF	TGTGCCTGGAATGACCCCGGGACTAGTGGTTTCTACGAGCAGTACTTC
TRBV7-2	TRBD1	.	TRBJ1-2	CASSSTQGAGYTF	TGTGCCAGCAGCTCAACCCAGGGGGCTGGCTACACCTTC
TRBV7-9	TRBD2	.	TRBJ2-7	CASSTSGSSYEQYF	TGTGCCAGCAGTACTAGCGGGAGCTCCTACGAGCAGTACTTC
TRBV5-1	.	many	TRBJ1-4	CASSLGGITGEKLFF	TGCGCCAGCAGCTTGGGCGGGATCACTGGTGAAAAACTGTTTTTT
TRBV4-2	TRBD1	many	TRBJ1-5	CASSVRQGNNQPQHF	TGTGCCAGCAGCGTTAGACAGGGGAACAATCAGCCCCAGCATTTT
TRBV6-2/TRBV6-3	.	few	TRBJ2-7	CASSHLGSSYEQYF	TGTGCCAGCAGTCACCTAGGGAGCTCCTACGAGCAGTACTTC
TRBV12-3/TRBV12-4	.	.	TRBJ2-4	CAGSTHRANIQYF	TGTGCCGGCAGTACCCACAGGGCAAACATTCAGTACTTC
TRBV12-3/TRBV12-4	TRBD2	.	TRBJ2-2	CASSSRIGTSVANTGELVF	TGTGCCAGCAGTTCCCGTATTGGGACTAGCGTTGCGAACACCGGGGAGCTGGTTTTT
TRBV6-6	TRBD1	many	TRBJ2-2	CASSYSRTGTGELFF	TGTGCCAGCAGTTACAGTAGGACAGGGACCGGGGAGCTGTTTTTT
TRBV6-1	TRBD2	few	TRBJ2-2	CASSELAGFNTGELFF	TGTGCCAGCAGTGAACTAGCGGGATTTAACACCGGGGAGCTGTTTTTT
TRBV20-1	TRBD2	.	TRBJ2-7	CSASIAGRYAEYF	TGCAGTGCTAGTATAGCGGGCCGCTACGCGGAGTACTTC
TRBV2	.	many	TRBJ1-5	CASSGMGNQPQHF	TGTGCCAGCAGTGGGATGGGCAATCAGCCCCAGCATTTT
TRBV30	TRBD2	many	TRBJ2-7	CAWSLLAGGSEQYF	TGTGCCTGGAGCCTACTAGCGGGAGGTTCCGAGCAGTACTTC
TRBV12-3/TRBV12-4	.	many	TRBJ1-5	CASSRSGPSAHSNQPQHF	TGTGCCAGCAGTCGGTCGGGCCCTTCCGCCCATAGCAATCAGCCCCAGCATTTT
TRBV14	.	many	TRBJ2-3	CASSQETSLSSTDTQYF	TGTGCCAGCAGCCAAGAAACTTCCCTGTCTAGCACAGATACGCAGTATTTT
TRBV11-1	TRBD2	medium-sized	TRBJ2-2	CASSLTSGSTGELFF	TGTGCCAGCAGCTTGACTAGCGGGAGCACCGGGGAGCTGTTTTTT
TRBV6-1	TRBD1	many	TRBJ1-2	CASSEGGGRGHYGYTF	TGTGCCAGCAGTGAAGGGGGAGGCAGGGGGCACTATGGCTACACCTTC
TRBV9	.	many	TRBJ2-3	CASSVSIEGTDTQYF	TGTGCCAGCAGCGTGTCGATAGAGGGCACAGATACGCAGTATTTT
TRBV20-1	.	many	TRBJ1-6	CSATLTGSNSPLHF	TGCAGTGCTACTCTGACAGGATCTAATTCACCCCTCCACTTT
TRBV12-5	TRBD1	many	TRBJ2-5	CASGQGQGETQYF	TGTGCTAGTGGCCAAGGACAGGGAGAGACCCAGTACTTC
TRBV19	.	many	TRBJ2-3	CASTTQGSTDTQYF	TGTGCCAGTACCACCCAGGGCTCCACAGATACGCAGTATTTT
TRBV7-9	.	many	TRBJ2-1	CASSLSTTGNEQFF	TGTGCCAGCAGCCTCTCGACAACCGGCAATGAGCAGTTCTTC
TRBV12-3/TRBV12-4	.	many	TRBJ2-5	CASRSAPGETQYF	TGTGCCAGCAGGTCCGCGCCCGGAGAGACCCAGTACTTC